One sample yielded the 8 T cell receptor beta chains listed below, sequenced in a study of T cell responses to AZD1222 COVID-19 vaccine. Assay used: immunoSEQ multiplex PCR; TCRdb lists only in-frame clones, some missing. The sample consists of some 130,000 clones, more than 75% of them appearing once. Sequences were derived from peripheral blood, sampled on day 0 of AZD1222 vaccination. These receptors all stem from an adult in good health.

There are a few counts of this clone. This chain's CDR3 is CASSYGGSSYNSPLHF. Here the CDR3 DNA reads TGTGCCAGCAGTTACGGGGGGAGCTCCTATAATTCACCCCTCCACTTT. The rearrangement links TRBV6-5 to TRBJ1-6, with D perhaps matching TRBD1 (5 bases). The CDR3 has 16 residues. Germline V gives CDR1 MNHEY, CDR2 SVGAGI. V shed 2 bases and J shed 0 bases, with 8 bases lying between them.

The chain is built from TRBV3-1 (or the pseudogene TRBV3-2) and TRBJ2-7; 7 bases line up with TRBD2. The germline CDR1 and CDR2 sequences are LGHDT and YNNKEL (reference sequence). The CDR3 has 15 amino acids. V dropped 1 base and J dropped 3; count of bases not matched to a gene: 6. CDR3 sequence reads: CASSQGPLAYYEQYF. CDR3 coding DNA: TGTGCCAGCAGCCAAGGCCCACTAGCGTACTACGAGCAGTACTTC.

The chain carries TRBV4-3 and TRBJ1-6, with D perhaps TRBD1 (5 bases). Trimming pared 0 bases from V and 14 bases from J, leaving 23 bases between. The CDR3 contains 17 residues. The germline gives CDR1 LGHNA, CDR2 YSLEER. The CDR3 DNA sequence: TGCGCCAGCAGCCAAGAGGGCCTCCCGGGAGGGGACCGGGCCCTCCACTTT. Encoded protein: CASSQEGLPGGDRALHF.

The rearrangement uses TRBV3-1 (or the pseudogene TRBV3-2) and TRBJ1-2; 7 positions agree with TRBD1. The CDR3 loop spans 16 amino acids. V dropped 1 base and J dropped 0; count of bases not matched to a gene: 5. Germline values: CDR1 LGHDT, CDR2 YNNKEL (reference sequence). CDR3 DNA sequence: TGTGCCAGCAGCCAAGGACAGGGATTTCCTAACTATGGCTACACCTTC. It codes for CASSQGQGFPNYGYTF.

The rearrangement uses TRBV28 and TRBJ2-7, with 9 positions matching TRBD1. CDR1 MDHEN and CDR2 SYDVKM come from the germline V gene. With V trimmed by 5 bases and J by 4 bases, 12 bases remained unmatched. This CDR3 spans 16 amino acids. The CDR3 reads CASSLRRSGTGYEQYF. DNA for the CDR3: TGTGCCAGCAGTCTCCGACGTTCCGGGACAGGGTACGAGCAGTACTTC.

The rearrangement links TRBV7-2 to TRBJ2-2; 14 bases fit TRBD2. Trimming took 3 bases from V and 0 from J; bases not matched to a gene: 6. CDR1 and CDR2 (germline): SGHTA, FQGNSA. The CDR3 consists of 19 residues. In DNA, the CDR3 is TGTGCCAGCAGCTTGCGACTAGCGGGGGGGCGGGCGAACACCGGGGAGCTGTTTTTT. Translated, it gives CASSLRLAGGRANTGELFF. The variable domain in full, with the rest retrieved from reference TRBV7-2 and TRBJ2-2, is GAGVSQSPSNKVTEKGKDVELRCDPISGHTALYWYRQSLGQGLEFLIYFQGNSAPDKSGLPSDRFSAERTGGSVSTLTIQRTQQEDSAVYLCASSLRLAGGRANTGELFFGEGSRLTVL.

A single count supports this clone. The V and J genes are TRBV2 and TRBJ1-5, with D uncertain. This CDR3 is 15 amino acids long. Germline V CDR1 and CDR2: SNHLY, FYNNEI. V gave up 2 bases and J gave up 0 bases, with 8 bases separating them. The chain's CDR3 is CASSEQQYSNQPQHF. CDR3 nucleotide sequence: TGTGCCAGCAGTGAACAGCAGTATAGCAATCAGCCCCAGCATTTT.

This clone was seen more than once but under ten times. The J gene is TRBJ1-6, the V gene TRBV7-9; D uncertain. The CDR3 runs to 15 residues. V shed 3 bases and J shed 8 bases, with 14 bases lying between them. Germline V lookup: CDR1 SEHNR, CDR2 FQNEAQ (reference sequence). The CDR3 DNA follows: TGTGCCAGCAGCTTGGCCGTGGGGTTCGATTCACCCCTCCACTTT. It specifies CASSLAVGFDSPLHF.